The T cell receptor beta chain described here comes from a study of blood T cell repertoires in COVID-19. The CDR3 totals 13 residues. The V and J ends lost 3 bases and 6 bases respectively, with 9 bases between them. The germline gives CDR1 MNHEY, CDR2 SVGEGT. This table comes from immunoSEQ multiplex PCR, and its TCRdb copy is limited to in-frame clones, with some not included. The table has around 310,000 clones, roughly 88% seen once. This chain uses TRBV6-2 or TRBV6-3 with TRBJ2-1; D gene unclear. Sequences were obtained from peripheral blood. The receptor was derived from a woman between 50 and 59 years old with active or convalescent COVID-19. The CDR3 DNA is TGTGCCAGCAGTTATACCAGAATCAATGAGCAGTTCTTC. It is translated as CASSYTRINEQFF.